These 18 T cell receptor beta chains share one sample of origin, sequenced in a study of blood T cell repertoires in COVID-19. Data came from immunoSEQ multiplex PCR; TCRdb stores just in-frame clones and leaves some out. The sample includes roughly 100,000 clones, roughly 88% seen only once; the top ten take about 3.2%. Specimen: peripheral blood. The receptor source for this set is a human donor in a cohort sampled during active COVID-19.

The CDR3 loop is CASAASGRGNEQFF. The CDR3 region has the DNA TGTGCCAGCGCCGCGAGCGGTCGGGGGAATGAGCAGTTCTTC. The chain joins TRBV6-5 to TRBJ2-1, with a possible D match to TRBD2 (6 bases). Trimming removed 8 bases at V and 7 bases at J, with 18 bases between. The germline V gene encodes CDR1 MNHEY and CDR2 SVGAGI. The CDR3 contains 14 residues.

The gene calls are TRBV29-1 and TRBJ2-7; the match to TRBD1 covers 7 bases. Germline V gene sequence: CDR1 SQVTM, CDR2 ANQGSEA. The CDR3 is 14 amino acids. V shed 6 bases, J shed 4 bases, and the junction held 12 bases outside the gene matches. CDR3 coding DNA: TGCAGCGTAGACAGGGCAGGGGGTGGTTACGAGCAGTACTTC. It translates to CSVDRAGGGYEQYF.

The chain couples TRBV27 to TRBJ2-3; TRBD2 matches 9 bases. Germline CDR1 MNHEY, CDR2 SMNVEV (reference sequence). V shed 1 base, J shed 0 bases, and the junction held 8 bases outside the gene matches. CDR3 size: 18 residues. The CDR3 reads CASSLYPLSGGSTDTQYF. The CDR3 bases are TGTGCCAGCAGTTTATACCCCCTGAGCGGGGGGAGCACAGATACGCAGTATTTT.

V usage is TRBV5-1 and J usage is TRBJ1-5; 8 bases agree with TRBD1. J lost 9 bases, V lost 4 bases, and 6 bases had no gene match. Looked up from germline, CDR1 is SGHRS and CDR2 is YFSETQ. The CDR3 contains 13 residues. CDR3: CASSPTGGGPQHF. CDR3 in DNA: TGCGCCAGCAGCCCAACAGGGGGGGGGCCCCAGCATTTT.

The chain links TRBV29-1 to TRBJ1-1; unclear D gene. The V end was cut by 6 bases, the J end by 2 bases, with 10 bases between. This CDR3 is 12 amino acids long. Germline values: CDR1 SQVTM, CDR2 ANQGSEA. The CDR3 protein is CSVRVPNTEAFF. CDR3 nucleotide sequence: TGCAGCGTCCGGGTCCCAAACACTGAAGCTTTCTTT.

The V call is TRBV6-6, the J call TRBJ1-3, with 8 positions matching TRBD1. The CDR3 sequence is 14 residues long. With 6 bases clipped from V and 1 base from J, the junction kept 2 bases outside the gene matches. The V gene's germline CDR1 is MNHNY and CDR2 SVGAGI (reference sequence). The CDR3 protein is CASRRQGSGNTIYF. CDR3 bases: TGTGCCAGCAGACGACAGGGGTCTGGAAACACCATATATTTT.

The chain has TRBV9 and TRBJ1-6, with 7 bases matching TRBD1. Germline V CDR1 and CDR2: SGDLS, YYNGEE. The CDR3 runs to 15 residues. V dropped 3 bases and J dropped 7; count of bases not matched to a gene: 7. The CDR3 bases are TGTGCCAGCAGCGCCTTGGACAGGTTGAATTCACCCCTCCACTTT. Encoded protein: CASSALDRLNSPLHF.

CDR3 sequence: CAWRRGGGYEQYF. The CDR3 DNA follows: TGTGCCTGGAGGAGGGGGGGCGGTTACGAGCAGTACTTC. V gene TRBV30 combines with J gene TRBJ2-7, with D tentatively TRBD2 (7 bases). Germline V gene lookup returns CDR1 GTSNPN and CDR2 SVGIG (reference sequence). The CDR3 spans 13 residues. The V gene lost 3 bases and the J gene lost 4 bases, with 13 bases spanning the gap.

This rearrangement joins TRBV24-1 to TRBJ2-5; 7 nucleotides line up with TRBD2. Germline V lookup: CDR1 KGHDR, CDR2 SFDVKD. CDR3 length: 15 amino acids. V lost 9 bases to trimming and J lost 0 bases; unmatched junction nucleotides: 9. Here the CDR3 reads CATPQASGDQETQYF. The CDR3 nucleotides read TGTGCCACCCCTCAGGCCAGCGGGGACCAAGAGACCCAGTACTTC.

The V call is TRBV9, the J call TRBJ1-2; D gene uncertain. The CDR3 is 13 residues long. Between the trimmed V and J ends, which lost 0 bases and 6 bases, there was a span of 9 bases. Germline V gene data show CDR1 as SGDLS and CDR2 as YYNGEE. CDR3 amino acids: CASSVAGAHGYTF. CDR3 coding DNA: TGTGCCAGCAGCGTAGCAGGCGCCCATGGCTACACCTTC.

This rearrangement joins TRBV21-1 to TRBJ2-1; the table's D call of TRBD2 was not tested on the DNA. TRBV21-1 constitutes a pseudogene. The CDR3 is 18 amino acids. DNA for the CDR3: TGTGCCAGCAGCAAAGTTGAGGGCACTAGCTGGGGGTGGAATGAGCAGTTCTTC. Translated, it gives CASSKVEGTSWGWNEQFF.

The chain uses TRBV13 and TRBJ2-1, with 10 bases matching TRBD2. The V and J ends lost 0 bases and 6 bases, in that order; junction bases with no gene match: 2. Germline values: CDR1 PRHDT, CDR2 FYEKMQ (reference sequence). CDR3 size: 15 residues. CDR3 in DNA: TGTGCCAGCAGCTTAGGATTAGCGGGGGGCAATGAGCAGTTCTTC. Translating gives CASSLGLAGGNEQFF.

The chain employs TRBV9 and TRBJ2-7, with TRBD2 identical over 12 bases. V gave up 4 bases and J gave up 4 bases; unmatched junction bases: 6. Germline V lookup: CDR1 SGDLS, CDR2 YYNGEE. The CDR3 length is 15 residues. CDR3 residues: CASSPRLAGVYEQYF. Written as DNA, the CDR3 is TGTGCCAGCAGCCCCCGACTAGCGGGAGTTTACGAGCAGTACTTC.

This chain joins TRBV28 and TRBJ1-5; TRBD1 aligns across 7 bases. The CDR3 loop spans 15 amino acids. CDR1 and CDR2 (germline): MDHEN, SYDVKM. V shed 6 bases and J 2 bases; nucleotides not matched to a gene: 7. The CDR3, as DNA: TGTGCCAGCAGCGGAAGACAGGGAGGCAATCAGCCCCAGCATTTT. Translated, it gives CASSGRQGGNQPQHF.

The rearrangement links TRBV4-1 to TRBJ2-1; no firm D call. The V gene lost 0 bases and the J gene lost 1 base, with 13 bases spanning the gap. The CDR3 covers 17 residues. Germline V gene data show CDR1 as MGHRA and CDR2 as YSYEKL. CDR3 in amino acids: CASSQDRRRTSYNEQFF. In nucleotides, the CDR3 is TGCGCCAGCAGCCAAGATCGCCGGAGAACTTCCTACAATGAGCAGTTCTTC.

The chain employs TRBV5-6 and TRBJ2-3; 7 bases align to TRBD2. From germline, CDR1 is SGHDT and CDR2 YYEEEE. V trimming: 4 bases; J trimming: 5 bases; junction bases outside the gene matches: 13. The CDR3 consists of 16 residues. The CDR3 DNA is TGTGCCAGCAGCCCGCCCTGGGGGGGGAGAGGAGATACGCAGTATTTT. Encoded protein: CASSPPWGGRGDTQYF.

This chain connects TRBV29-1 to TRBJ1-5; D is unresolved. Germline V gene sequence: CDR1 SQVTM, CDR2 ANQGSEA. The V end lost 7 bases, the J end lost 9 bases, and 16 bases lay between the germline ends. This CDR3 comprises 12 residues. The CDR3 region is CSASTSSGPQHF. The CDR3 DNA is TGCAGCGCTTCAACCAGTTCGGGGCCCCAGCATTTT. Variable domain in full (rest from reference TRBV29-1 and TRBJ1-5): SAVISQKPSRDICQRGTSLTIQCQVDSQVTMMFWYRQQPGQSLTLIATANQGSEATYESGFVIDKFPISRPNLTFSTLTVSNMSPEDSSIYLCSASTSSGPQHFGDGTRLSIL.

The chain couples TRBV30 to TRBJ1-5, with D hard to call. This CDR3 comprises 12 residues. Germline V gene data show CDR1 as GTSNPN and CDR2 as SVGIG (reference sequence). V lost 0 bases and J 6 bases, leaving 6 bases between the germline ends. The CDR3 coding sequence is TGTGCCTGGAGTGTAGGGAGTCAGCCCCAGCATTTT. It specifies CAWSVGSQPQHF.